These 24 T cell receptor beta chains came from one sample sequenced in a study of T cell repertoires in cytomegalovirus infection. Using its own MiXCR run on the reads, TCRdb lists one record per CDR3 protein. The sample holds over 250,000 distinct CDR3 sequences, 20% to 25% seen once. These receptors have no identified antigens. Sequencing used cultured PBMCs, obtained from culture after CMV antigen stimulation. These receptor sequences come from a human donor in good health (CMV status not recorded). Some clones in this sample may be carry-over from other donors' samples.

This clonotype was found a few times. V and J are TRBV7-2 and TRBJ2-1; maybe TRBD2 (7 bases). Germline lookup yields CDR1 SGHTA and CDR2 FQGNSA. Trimming left V 1 base short and J 1 base short, with 11 bases between. The CDR3 extends over 16 amino acids. CDR3 coding DNA: TGTGCCAGCAGCTTAGACGCGGGGGCTTCCTACAATGAGCAGTTCTTC. It yields the protein CASSLDAGASYNEQFF.

The rearrangement uses TRBV15 and TRBJ2-2; TRBD1 matches at 7 bases. The V and J ends lost 1 base and 5 bases, in that order; junction bases with no gene match: 7. The CDR3 sequence is 16 residues long. Germline V gene sequence: CDR1 LNHNV, CDR2 YYDKDF (reference sequence). CDR3 DNA sequence: TGTGCCACCAGCAGAGTATTCGGCAGGGGGACCGGGGAGCTGTTTTTT. Translating it yields CATSRVFGRGTGELFF.

The chain recombines TRBV6-5 with TRBJ1-1, with 9 bases aligning to TRBD1. The CDR3 sequence is 14 residues long. The germline V gene has CDR1 MNHEY and CDR2 SVGAGI. Trimming removed 6 bases from V and 2 bases from J; junction bases left unmatched: 4. The CDR3 DNA reads TGTGCCAGCAGATCGGACAGGGGAAACACTGAAGCTTTCTTT. It codes for CASRSDRGNTEAFF.

Ten or more counts support this clonotype. CDR3 amino acids: CASSQGTVNYMNTEAFF. The CDR3, as DNA: TGCGCCAGCAGCCAAGGGACAGTGAATTATATGAACACTGAAGCTTTCTTT. The V call is TRBV4-3, the J call TRBJ1-1; a weak D match, TRBD1 (6 bases). The CDR3 consists of 17 residues. The germline CDR1 and CDR2 sequences are LGHNA and YSLEER. Trimming cost V 1 base and J 0 bases, with 15 bases left between them.

This clonotype came up a few times. The chain links TRBV7-3 to TRBJ1-5; 8 nucleotides align to TRBD1. V shed 5 bases and J 0 bases; nucleotides not matched to a gene: 3. The CDR3 has 15 residues. Germline loops: CDR1 SGHTA, CDR2 FQGTGA. In nucleotides, the CDR3 is TGTGCCAGCAGCGACGGACAGGGTAGCAATCAGCCCCAGCATTTT. This sequence encodes CASSDGQGSNQPQHF.

This clonotype was counted only a few times. The chain carries TRBV5-6 and TRBJ2-1, with 8 bases lining up with TRBD2. Losses at the gene ends were 1 base for V and 4 bases for J; bases not matched to a gene: 10. The CDR3 has 17 amino acids. Germline CDR1 and CDR2: SGHDT and YYEEEE. For the CDR3, the DNA is TGTGCCAGCAGCTTGTACCCGGGAGGGCTGTTATACAATGAGCAGTTCTTC. Protein sequence: CASSLYPGGLLYNEQFF.

The chain carries TRBV10-3 and TRBJ2-5, with D tentatively TRBD2 (6 bases). V was trimmed by 3 bases and J by 7 bases, leaving 12 bases between them. Germline loops: CDR1 ENHRY, CDR2 SYGVKD. The length of the CDR3 is 13 residues. Here the CDR3 DNA reads TGTGCCATCAGTGAACGGGGGTTGGGGACCCAGTACTTC. It translates to CAISERGLGTQYF.

The chain carries TRBV20-1 and TRBJ2-7; 11 bases match TRBD2. CDR1 DFQATT and CDR2 SNEGSKA come from the germline V gene (reference sequence). Unmatched junction bases numbered 17, after V lost 0 bases and J lost 13 bases. The CDR3 is 16 amino acids. CDR3 protein: CSARDEELAGGNRGYV. CDR3 in DNA: TGCAGTGCTAGAGATGAAGAGCTAGCGGGAGGCAACAGGGGCTACGTC.

The table lists this clonotype with a few counts. The rearrangement links TRBV6-5 to TRBJ2-7; 7 bases fit TRBD1. Germline CDR1 is MNHEY and CDR2 is SVGAGI. Trimming took 5 bases from V and 2 from J; bases not matched to a gene: 12. The CDR3 has 16 amino acids. The CDR3 DNA follows: TGTGCCAGCAGTCTAGATTTCGGGACAGCTACCTACGAGCAGTACTTC. Its protein product is CASSLDFGTATYEQYF.

V is TRBV24-1 and J is TRBJ2-5; D may correspond to TRBD1 or TRBD2 (5 bases each). This CDR3 is 15 amino acids long. Looked up from germline, CDR1 is KGHDR and CDR2 is SFDVKD. V lost 3 bases, J lost 0 bases, and 10 bases lay in between. CDR3 in amino acids: CATSDGTAYQETQYF. The DNA for the CDR3 is TGTGCCACCAGTGATGGGACGGCGTACCAAGAGACCCAGTACTTC.

The V gene is TRBV4-2, the J gene TRBJ1-4, with 7 positions matching TRBD1. The CDR3 is 18 amino acids. Germline loops: CDR1 LGHNA, CDR2 YNFKEQ. Germline trimming cut 1 base from V and 8 bases from J; bases unmatched to any gene: 16. CDR3 in DNA: TGTGCCAGCAGCCAAGGAAATGAGGGGGCGCCGCGAAACGAAAAACTGTTTTTT. This translates into CASSQGNEGAPRNEKLFF.

This clonotype was picked up many times. The J gene is TRBJ2-1, the V gene TRBV7-9; 10 nucleotides match TRBD2. Per the germline V gene, CDR1 is SEHNR and CDR2 is FQNEAQ (reference sequence). Trimming cost V 3 bases and J 7 bases; bases outside gene matches: 15. CDR3 length equals 18 residues. The CDR3 sequence is CASSFEAGLASLLNEQFF. CDR3 bases: TGTGCCAGCAGCTTCGAAGCGGGACTAGCGAGTCTCCTTAATGAGCAGTTCTTC.

V gene TRBV12-3 or TRBV12-4 combines with J gene TRBJ1-5, with D perhaps matching TRBD1 (5 bases). V was clipped by 3 bases and J by 3 bases, with 24 bases between them. This CDR3 is built from 19 residues. CDR3 coding DNA: TGTGCCAGCAGTTTGGGGCTTTCGATATTTCCCAGGGACAATCAGCCCCAGCATTTT. This codes for CASSLGLSIFPRDNQPQHF.

This clonotype came up a few times. J is TRBJ2-3 and V is TRBV5-4; D is uncertain. CDR1 is SGHNT, CDR2 YYREEE, per germline (reference sequence). V lost 0 bases to trimming and J lost 7 bases, with 15 bases between them. This CDR3 is built from 15 residues. The CDR3, as DNA: TGTGCCAGCAGCTTGGGACAAGACATAACTAATACGCAGTATTTT. It translates to CASSLGQDITNTQYF.

This clonotype was counted between two and nine times. The chain joins TRBV24-1 to TRBJ2-1, with TRBD2 matching 10 bases. The CDR3 runs to 20 residues. V dropped 0 bases and J dropped 2; count of bases not matched to a gene: 12. Germline lookup yields CDR1 KGHDR and CDR2 SFDVKD. CDR3 DNA: TGTGCCACCAGTGATTTGCCGCAGCTAGCGGGAGCCCGAACCTACAATGAGCAGTTCTTC. It specifies CATSDLPQLAGARTYNEQFF.

The chain combines TRBV27 with TRBJ2-3, with 10 bases matching TRBD2. The CDR3 sequence is 18 residues long. Germline-derived CDR1 and CDR2 are MNHEY and SMNVEV (reference sequence). V shed 8 bases and J 0 bases; nucleotides not matched to a gene: 14. This CDR3 is CASLGTSVPPASTDTQYF. The CDR3 DNA follows: TGTGCCAGCCTCGGGACTAGCGTGCCCCCGGCCAGCACAGATACGCAGTATTTT.

This clonotype was seen repeatedly, ten times or more. V usage is TRBV7-2 and J usage is TRBJ1-3; no firm D call. Germline V gene lookup returns CDR1 SGHTA and CDR2 FQGNSA. The V end was cut by 2 bases, the J end by 4 bases, with 3 bases between. This CDR3 has 12 residues. The CDR3 here is CASSLRGNTIYF. In DNA form, the CDR3 reads TGTGCCAGCAGCTTAAGGGGAAACACCATATATTTT.

The chain employs TRBV6-2 or TRBV6-3 and TRBJ2-7; perhaps TRBD2 as D (6 bases). CDR1 is MNHEY and CDR2 is SVGEGT in the germline V gene. Between the trimmed V and J ends, which lost 1 base and 6 bases, there was a span of 7 bases. CDR3 length: 12 residues. In DNA form, the CDR3 reads TGTGCCAGCAGTTACTACGGGGGCGAGCAGTACGTC. It yields the protein CASSYYGGEQYV.

The CDR3: CASSLGMATYEQYV. The CDR3 region has the DNA TGTGCCAGCAGTTTAGGGATGGCTACCTACGAGCAGTACGTC. The chain carries TRBV12-3 or TRBV12-4 and TRBJ2-7; D gene uncertain. The V gene lost 1 base and the J gene lost 2 bases, with 9 bases spanning the gap. This CDR3 contains 14 residues.

This rearrangement joins TRBV5-6 to TRBJ2-2; 8 positions match TRBD1. The CDR3 runs to 17 residues. Germline V gives CDR1 SGHDT, CDR2 YYEEEE. The trim removed 4 bases at V and 5 bases at J, leaving 13 bases unmatched. CDR3 protein: CASSSTGQGVWTGELFF. CDR3 bases: TGTGCCAGCAGCAGCACCGGACAGGGCGTTTGGACCGGGGAGCTGTTTTTT.

This CDR3 reads CASSGAGGGTNYGYTF. The CDR3 coding sequence is TGCGCCAGCAGCGGTGCCGGGGGGGGCACTAACTATGGCTACACCTTC. The chain recombines TRBV5-1 with TRBJ1-2, with a possible D match to TRBD1 (6 bases). V shed 4 bases and J shed 0 bases, with 16 bases lying between them. Germline V gene lookup returns CDR1 SGHRS and CDR2 YFSETQ. The CDR3 has 16 residues.

The chain combines TRBV30 with TRBJ2-1; 13 bases fit TRBD2. V was clipped by 3 bases and J by 5 bases; unmatched bases: 13. The CDR3 extends over 18 amino acids. Germline V CDR1 and CDR2: GTSNPN, SVGIG (reference sequence). CDR3 region: CAWSGSRTSGSRDNEQFF. The DNA for the CDR3 is TGTGCCTGGAGCGGCAGTCGGACTAGCGGGAGTAGAGACAATGAGCAGTTCTTC.

This clonotype came up once. The genes are TRBV30 and TRBJ2-1; D unclear. This CDR3 spans 14 amino acids. Trimming shortened V by 1 base and J by 5 bases, and 12 bases separated the two germline ends. Germline values: CDR1 GTSNPN, CDR2 SVGIG (reference sequence). Here the CDR3 reads CAWSEGALDNEQFF. The CDR3 DNA is TGTGCCTGGAGTGAAGGAGCGCTAGACAATGAGCAGTTCTTC.

This clonotype was recorded a few times. The rearrangement joins TRBV6-2 or TRBV6-3 to TRBJ2-7; 10 bases map to TRBD2. V trimming: 2 bases; J trimming: 3 bases; junction bases outside the gene matches: 4. CDR3 length: 15 residues. Looked up from germline, CDR1 is MNHEY and CDR2 is SVGEGT. The CDR3 reads CASSYVAGGIYEQYF. The CDR3 nucleotides read TGTGCCAGCAGTTACGTAGCGGGAGGAATCTACGAGCAGTACTTC.